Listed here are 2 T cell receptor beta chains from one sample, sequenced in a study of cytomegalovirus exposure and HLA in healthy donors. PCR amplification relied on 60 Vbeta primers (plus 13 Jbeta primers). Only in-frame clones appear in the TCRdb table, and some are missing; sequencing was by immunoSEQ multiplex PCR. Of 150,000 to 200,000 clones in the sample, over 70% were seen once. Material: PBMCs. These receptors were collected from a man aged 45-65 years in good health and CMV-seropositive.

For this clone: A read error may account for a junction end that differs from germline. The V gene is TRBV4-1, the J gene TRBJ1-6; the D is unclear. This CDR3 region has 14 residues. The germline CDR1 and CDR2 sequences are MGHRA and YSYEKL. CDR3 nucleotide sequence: TGCGCCAGCACCGACACTCTATATAATTCACCCCCCCACTTT. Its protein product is CASTDTLYNSPPHF.

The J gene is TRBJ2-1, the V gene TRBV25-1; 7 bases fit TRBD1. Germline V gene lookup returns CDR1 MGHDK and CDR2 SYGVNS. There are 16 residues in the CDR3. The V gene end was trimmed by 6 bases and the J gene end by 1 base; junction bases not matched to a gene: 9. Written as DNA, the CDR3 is TGTGCCAGCAGGAGCCACAGGGGCCTATCCTACAATGAGCAGTTCTTC. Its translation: CASRSHRGLSYNEQFF.